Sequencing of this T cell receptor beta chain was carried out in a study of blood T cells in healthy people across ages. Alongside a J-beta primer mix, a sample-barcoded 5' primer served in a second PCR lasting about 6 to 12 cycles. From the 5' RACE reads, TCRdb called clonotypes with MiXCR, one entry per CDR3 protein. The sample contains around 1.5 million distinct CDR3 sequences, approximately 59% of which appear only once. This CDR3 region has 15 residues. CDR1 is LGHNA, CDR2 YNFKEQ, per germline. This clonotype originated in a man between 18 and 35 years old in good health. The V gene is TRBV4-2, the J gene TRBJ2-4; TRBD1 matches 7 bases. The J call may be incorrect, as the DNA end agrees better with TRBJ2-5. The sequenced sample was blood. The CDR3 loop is CASSQNTGVQETQYF. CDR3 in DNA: TGTGCCAGCAGCCAGAACACAGGGGTGCAAGAGACCCAGTACTTC.